These 14 T cell receptor beta chains were sequenced from one sample in a study of radiotherapy plus CTLA-4 blockade in lung cancer. Clones were sequenced by immunoSEQ multiplex PCR, and TCRdb holds only the in-frame ones, with some missing. The table lists about 38,000 clones, around 79% of them singletons. The sample consisted of peripheral blood, taken from a patient treated with radiotherapy plus ipilimumab. The receptors stem from a human donor with non-small cell lung cancer who had stable disease on radiotherapy plus ipilimumab.

The chain uses TRBV5-8 and TRBJ1-5, with D possibly being TRBD1 (6 bases). V was clipped by 4 bases and J by 4 bases, with 12 bases between them. From germline, CDR1 is SGHTS and CDR2 YDEGEE. This CDR3 has 14 residues. The DNA for the CDR3 is TGTGCCAGCAGCCCACGGACAGTTAATCAGCCCCAGCATTTT. It encodes CASSPRTVNQPQHF.

This sequence joins TRBV6-5 and TRBJ2-7; 10 bases map to TRBD1. The CDR3 is 12 residues long. Germline lookup yields CDR1 MNHEY and CDR2 SVGAGI. This CDR3 reads CASRQGAYEQYF. The CDR3 nucleotides are TGTGCGTCTCGACAGGGGGCATACGAGCAGTACTTC.

This chain uses TRBV9 with TRBJ1-5; D uncertain. Looked up from germline, CDR1 is SGDLS and CDR2 is YYNGEE. The CDR3 totals 14 residues. V lost 4 bases and J 5 bases, leaving 13 bases between the germline ends. The CDR3 DNA follows: TGTGCCAGCAGCCCGGACGGTATGGATCAGCCCCAGCATTTT. Translation gives CASSPDGMDQPQHF.

The chain joins TRBV19 to TRBJ2-1; D assignment may be TRBD1 or TRBD2 (5 bases each). V dropped 3 bases and J dropped 8 bases, with 17 bases sitting between them. CDR1 and CDR2 from the germline V gene are LNHDA and SQIVND (reference sequence). The CDR3 is 15 amino acids. The CDR3 DNA reads as TGTGCCAGTAGTATTGGTCTAGCTCAAGGGGATGAGCAGTTCTTC. Its translation is CASSIGLAQGDEQFF. The full variable domain, completed using reference TRBV19 and TRBJ2-1, is DGGITQSPKYLFRKEGQNVTLSCEQNLNHDAMYWYRQDPGQGLRLIYYSQIVNDFQKGDIAEGYSVSREKKESFPLTVTSAQKNPTAFYLCASSIGLAQGDEQFFGPGTRLTVL.

This clone was observed a single time. V is TRBV30 and J is TRBJ2-1; TRBD2 aligns across 7 bases. This CDR3 region has 14 residues. Germline loops: CDR1 GTSNPN, CDR2 SVGIG (reference sequence). V dropped 3 bases and J dropped 6; count of bases not matched to a gene: 8. The CDR3 nucleotides are TGTGCCTGGAGGCAAAGCGGGGCGCGCAATGAGCAGTTCTTC. The encoded protein is CAWRQSGARNEQFF.

The chain is built from TRBV7-8 and TRBJ1-1, with D possibly matching TRBD1 (5 bases). The CDR3 runs to 14 residues. V lost 1 base and J lost 10, with 16 bases in between. The germline CDR1 and CDR2 sequences are SGHVS and FQNEAQ. CDR3 loop: CASSLDLGQGGAFF. DNA for the CDR3: TGTGCCAGCAGCTTAGATTTGGGGCAAGGTGGAGCTTTCTTT.

The chain links TRBV11-3 to TRBJ2-1, with D perhaps matching TRBD1 (5 bases). CDR3 length: 16 residues. V shed 5 bases and J shed 10 bases, with 24 bases lying between them. Per the germline V gene, CDR1 is SGHNT and CDR2 is YENEEA. The CDR3 region is CASSPTHGASTSEQFF. The CDR3 DNA reads as TGTGCCAGCAGCCCGACCCATGGGGCGTCTACAAGCGAGCAGTTCTTC.

The CDR3 coding sequence is TGTGCCAGCAATATACAGGGGGCAAATGGCTACACCTTC. Translated, it gives CASNIQGANGYTF. J is TRBJ1-2 and V is TRBV2, with 9 positions matching TRBD1. V shed 7 bases and J 6 bases; nucleotides not matched to a gene: 6. This CDR3 region has 13 residues. Germline V lookup: CDR1 SNHLY, CDR2 FYNNEI.

This clone was observed once. This chain connects TRBV5-4 to TRBJ1-1; D is unclear. CDR1 is SGHNT, CDR2 YYREEE, per germline (reference sequence). This CDR3 contains 13 residues. V lost 2 bases and J lost 0, with 5 bases in between. This CDR3 reads CASSFDLNTEAFF. The CDR3 DNA sequence: TGTGCCAGCAGCTTCGACTTGAACACTGAAGCTTTCTTT.

The V and J genes are TRBV9 and TRBJ2-5, with 8 bases lining up with TRBD2. Looked up from germline, CDR1 is SGDLS and CDR2 is YYNGEE. CDR3 length equals 16 residues. J was trimmed by 2 bases and V by 0 bases; bases with no gene match: 6. Here the CDR3 DNA reads TGTGCCAGCAGCGTAGGGGGTAGCGGGGTACAAGAGACCCAGTACTTC. Amino acid sequence: CASSVGGSGVQETQYF.

V and J are TRBV9 and TRBJ1-6; unclear D gene. V was pared by 0 bases and J by 8 bases, with 12 bases between. The V gene's germline CDR1 is SGDLS and CDR2 YYNGEE. The CDR3 sequence is 15 residues long. CDR3 in amino acids: CASSVGIGEDSPLHF. The CDR3 DNA is TGTGCCAGCAGCGTAGGAATTGGGGAGGATTCACCCCTCCACTTT. Variable domain in full (rest from reference TRBV9 and TRBJ1-6): DSGVTQTPKHLITATGQRVTLRCSPRSGDLSVYWYQQSLDQGLQFLIQYYNGEERAKGNILERFSAQQFPDLHSELNLSSLELGDSALYFCASSVGIGEDSPLHFGNGTRLTVT.

This clone was seen a single time. The chain combines TRBV5-4 with TRBJ2-5; 7 bases fit TRBD2. Germline V lookup: CDR1 SGHNT, CDR2 YYREEE (reference sequence). V was clipped by 4 bases and J by 4 bases; unmatched bases: 4. This CDR3 has 13 amino acids. CDR3 amino acids: CASSPGGSETQYF. Here the CDR3 DNA reads TGTGCCAGCAGCCCCGGGGGGTCAGAGACCCAGTACTTC.

V is TRBV7-8 and J is TRBJ1-5, with D perhaps matching TRBD1 (6 bases). Between the trimmed V and J ends, which lost 5 bases and 4 bases, there was a span of 9 bases. Germline CDR1 and CDR2: SGHVS and FQNEAQ. There are 13 residues in the CDR3. The CDR3, as DNA: TGTGCCAGCAGCATAGGGGGGAATCAGCCCCAGCATTTT. Amino acids: CASSIGGNQPQHF.

V and J are TRBV2 and TRBJ2-4; the D gene is possibly TRBD2 (6 bases). Germline CDR1 SNHLY, CDR2 FYNNEI. CDR3 length equals 15 residues. Trimming removed 6 bases from V and 0 bases from J, with 12 bases in between. CDR3 bases: TGTGCCAGCAGAAACCCGGGGGTAGCCAAAAACATTCAGTACTTC. Translating it yields CASRNPGVAKNIQYF.